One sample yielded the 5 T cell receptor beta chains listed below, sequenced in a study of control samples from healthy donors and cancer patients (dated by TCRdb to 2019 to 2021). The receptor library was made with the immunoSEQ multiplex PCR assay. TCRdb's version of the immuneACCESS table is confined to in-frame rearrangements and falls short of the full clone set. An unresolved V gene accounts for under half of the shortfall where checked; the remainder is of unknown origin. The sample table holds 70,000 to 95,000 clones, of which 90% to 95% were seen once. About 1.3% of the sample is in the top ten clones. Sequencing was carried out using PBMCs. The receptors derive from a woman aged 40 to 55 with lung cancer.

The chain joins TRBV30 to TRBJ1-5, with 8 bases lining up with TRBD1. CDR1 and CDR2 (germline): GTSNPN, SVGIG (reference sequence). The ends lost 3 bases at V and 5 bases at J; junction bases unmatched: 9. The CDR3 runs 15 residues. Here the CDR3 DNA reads TGTGCCTGGAGACCTACAGGGGGACGGGATCAGCCCCAGCATTTT. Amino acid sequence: CAWRPTGGRDQPQHF. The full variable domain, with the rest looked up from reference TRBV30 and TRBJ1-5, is SQTIHQWPATLVQPVGSPLSLECTVEGTSNPNLYWYRQAAGRGLQLLFYSVGIGQISSEVPQNLSASRPQDRQFILSSKKLLLSDSGFYLCAWRPTGGRDQPQHFGDGTRLSIL.

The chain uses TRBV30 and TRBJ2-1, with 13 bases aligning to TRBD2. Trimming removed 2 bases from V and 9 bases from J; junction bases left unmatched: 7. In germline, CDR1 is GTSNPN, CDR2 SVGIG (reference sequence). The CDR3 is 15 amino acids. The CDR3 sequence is CAWSPLAGGRFEQFF. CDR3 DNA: TGTGCCTGGAGTCCACTAGCGGGGGGGCGATTTGAGCAGTTCTTC.

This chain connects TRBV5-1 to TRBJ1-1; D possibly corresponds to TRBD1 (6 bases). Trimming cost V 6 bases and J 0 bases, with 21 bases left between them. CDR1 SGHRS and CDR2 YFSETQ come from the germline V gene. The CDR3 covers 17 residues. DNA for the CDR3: TGCGCCAGCACCCACGAGGAGGGGGTAAACCTGAACACTGAAGCTTTCTTT. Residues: CASTHEEGVNLNTEAFF.

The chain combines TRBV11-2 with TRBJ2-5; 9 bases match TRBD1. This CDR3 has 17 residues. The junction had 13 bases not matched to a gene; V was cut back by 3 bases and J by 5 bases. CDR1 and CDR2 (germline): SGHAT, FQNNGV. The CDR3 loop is CASSFPLWDRVRETQYF. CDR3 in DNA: TGTGCCAGCAGCTTCCCCTTGTGGGACAGGGTGAGGGAGACCCAGTACTTC.

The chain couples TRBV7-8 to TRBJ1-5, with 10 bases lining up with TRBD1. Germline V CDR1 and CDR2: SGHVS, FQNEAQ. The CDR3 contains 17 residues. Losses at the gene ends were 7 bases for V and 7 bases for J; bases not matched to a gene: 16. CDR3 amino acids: CASTNWDRGVLEQPQHF. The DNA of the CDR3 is TGTGCCAGCACCAACTGGGACAGGGGTGTATTAGAGCAGCCCCAGCATTTT.